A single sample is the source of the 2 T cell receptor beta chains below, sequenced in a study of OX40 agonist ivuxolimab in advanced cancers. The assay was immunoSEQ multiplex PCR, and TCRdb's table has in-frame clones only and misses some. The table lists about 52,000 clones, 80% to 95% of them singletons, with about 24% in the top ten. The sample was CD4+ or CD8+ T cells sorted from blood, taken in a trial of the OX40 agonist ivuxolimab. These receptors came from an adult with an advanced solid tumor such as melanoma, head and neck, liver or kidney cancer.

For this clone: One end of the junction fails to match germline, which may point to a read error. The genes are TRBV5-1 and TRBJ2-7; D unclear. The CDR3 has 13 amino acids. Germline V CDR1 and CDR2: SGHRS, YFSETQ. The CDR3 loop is CASSLEQSYEQYF. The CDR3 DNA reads TGTGCCAGCAGCTTGGAACAATCTTACGAGCAGTACTTC.

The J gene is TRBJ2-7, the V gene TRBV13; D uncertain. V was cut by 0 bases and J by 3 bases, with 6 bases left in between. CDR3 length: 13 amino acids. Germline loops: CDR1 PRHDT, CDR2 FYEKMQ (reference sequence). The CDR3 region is CASSLGRGYEQYF. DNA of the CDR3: TGTGCCAGCAGCTTAGGGCGCGGCTACGAGCAGTACTTC.